This entry concerns a single T cell receptor beta chain. V gave up 3 bases and J gave up 0 bases, with 11 bases separating them. Germline CDR1 SGDLS, CDR2 YYNGEE. There are 15 residues in the CDR3. This record belongs to a study of blood T cell repertoires in COVID-19. Across the whole study: T cells, B-cell-depleted T cells, or PBMCs provided the cDNA or gDNA that served as material.

Each recovered donor of Cohort 3 presented with two negative PCRs, clearance, or symptom resolution. Libraries were prepared by immunoSEQ multiplex PCR; TCRdb keeps only in-frame clonotypes and omits some of them. Among hundreds of thousands of clones listed, 85% to 90% were seen once. V is TRBV9 and J is TRBJ2-3; D gene uncertain. Source material: PBMCs or T cells enriched from blood (not recorded which). This TCR derives from a man aged 25-45 years who had recovered from COVID-19. CDR3 in amino acids: CASSGRVPSTDTQYF. The CDR3 nucleotides are TGTGCCAGCAGCGGTAGAGTCCCTAGCACAGATACGCAGTATTTT.